This is a list of T cell receptor beta chains from one sample in a study of blood T cell repertoires in COVID-19. Generated by immunoSEQ multiplex PCR, the TCRdb table keeps only in-frame clones and is missing some. Of 350,000 to 450,000 clones listed, 65% to 90% are singletons. Specimen: peripheral blood. The receptors come from a woman between 55 and 75 years old with COVID-19, enrolled during active disease. Both conserved end residues are part of each CDR3. A D gene is named only where the DNA matches it firmly. Not all rows give a size; the values are once, few, many and, for expanded clones, a class.

TRBD2	TRBJ2-1	NA	15	TRBV7-9	CASSLLAGRNNEQFF	TGTGCCAGCAGCTTATTAGCGGGGCGAAACAATGAGCAGTTCTTC
NA	TRBJ2-7	NA	13	TRBV7-2	CASSRDSHSEQYF	TGTGCCAGCAGCAGGGACTCCCATAGCGAGCAGTACTTC
TRBD1	TRBJ1-3	few	18	TRBV23-1	CASSQGKTGQSSGNTIYF	TGCGCCAGCAGTCAAGGGAAGACAGGGCAGAGCTCTGGAAACACCATATATTTT
TRBD1	TRBJ1-2	NA	13	TRBV5-6	CASSSGQGFGYTF	TGTGCCAGCAGCTCTGGACAGGGCTTTGGCTACACCTTC
TRBD2	TRBJ2-3	NA	17	TRBV4-2	CASSQAGGGGAIDTQYF	TGTGCCAGCAGCCAAGCAGGTGGCGGGGGGGCAATAGATACGCAGTATTTT
TRBD2	TRBJ2-7	NA	18	TRBV7-9	CASSSNVPGLAGFDEQYF	TGTGCCAGCAGCTCAAACGTCCCGGGACTAGCGGGGTTCGACGAGCAGTACTTC
TRBD1	TRBJ1-6	NA	15	TRBV6-6	CASSDAGQGNSPLHF	TGTGCCAGCAGTGACGCCGGACAGGGTAATTCACCCCTCCACTTT
TRBD1	TRBJ1-2	NA	13	TRBV7-2	CASSLRDRGGYTF	TGTGCCAGCAGCTTAAGGGACAGGGGGGGCTACACCTTC
NA	TRBJ1-3	NA	15	TRBV6-5	CASRRSGTSGNTIYF	TGTGCCAGCAGGCGTTCCGGGACATCTGGAAACACCATATATTTT
NA	TRBJ1-2	NA	16	TRBV4-1	CASSHVYNTGSEGYTF	TGCGCCAGCAGCCACGTATACAACACAGGGTCGGAGGGCTACACCTTC
NA	TRBJ2-7	NA	15	TRBV30	CAWSLGGHYIYEQYF	TGTGCCTGGAGTCTGGGCGGACATTACATCTACGAGCAGTACTTC
NA	TRBJ2-7	NA	13	TRBV28	CASSVTLNYEQYF	TGTGCCAGCAGCGTTACATTAAACTACGAGCAGTACTTC
NA	TRBJ1-1	NA	13	TRBV30	CAWSAGLNTEAFF	TGTGCCTGGAGTGCAGGGCTCAACACTGAAGCTTTCTTT
TRBD2	TRBJ2-7	NA	15	TRBV3-1/TRBV3-2	CASSLSGSGGYEQYF	TGTGCCAGCAGCCTATCCGGTAGCGGGGGATACGAGCAGTACTTC
NA	TRBJ2-3	NA	16	TRBV5-1	CASSDPRRGSTDTQYF	TGCGCCAGCAGCGACCCGCGGCGGGGTAGCACAGATACGCAGTATTTT
TRBD1	TRBJ1-1	NA	15	TRBV6-7	CASSNHGTGLTEAFF	TGTGCCAGCAGCAACCATGGGACAGGGTTGACTGAAGCTTTCTTT
NA	TRBJ1-6	NA	17	TRBV7-8	CASSLAGRSGYNSPLHF	TGTGCCAGCAGCTTAGCGGGCAGGTCAGGCTATAATTCACCCCTCCACTTT
TRBD1	TRBJ2-7	NA	16	TRBV18	CASSPPGTGYRYEQYF	TGTGCCAGCTCACCCCCCGGGACAGGGTATCGCTACGAGCAGTACTTC
TRBD2	TRBJ2-2	NA	15	TRBV3-1/TRBV3-2	CASSGTSVYRGELFF	TGTGCCAGCAGCGGGACTAGCGTGTACCGTGGGGAGCTGTTTTTT
NA	TRBJ1-4	NA	14	TRBV6-5	CASRLRDFNEKLFF	TGTGCCAGCAGGTTGAGGGACTTTAATGAAAAACTGTTTTTT
NA	TRBJ2-3	NA	12	TRBV12-3/TRBV12-4	CASSYGWDTQYF	TGTGCCAGCAGTTATGGCTGGGATACGCAGTATTTT
NA	TRBJ1-6	once	14	TRBV27	CASSLGPGGSPLHF	TGTGCCAGCAGTTTAGGCCCGGGGGGGTCACCCCTCCACTTT
NA	TRBJ1-2	NA	14	TRBV4-1	CASSQAGVYYGYTF	TGCGCCAGCAGCCAAGCAGGGGTCTACTATGGCTACACCTTC
NA	TRBJ1-5	NA	15	TRBV19	CASTPLGAVSGPQHF	TGTGCCAGTACCCCCCTGGGAGCAGTCTCAGGGCCCCAGCATTTT
NA	TRBJ2-7	NA	12	TRBV6-2/TRBV6-3	CASSYGGSRGYF	TGTGCCAGCAGTTACGGGGGGAGCCGGGGTTACTTC
NA	TRBJ1-2	NA	15	TRBV7-2	CASSPAGGRNYGYTF	TGTGCCAGCAGCCCGGCGGGGGGGCGCAACTATGGCTACACCTTC
TRBD2	TRBJ2-7	NA	15	TRBV5-4	CASSLERGLGYEQYF	TGTGCCAGCAGCTTGGAGCGGGGGTTGGGGTACGAGCAGTACTTC